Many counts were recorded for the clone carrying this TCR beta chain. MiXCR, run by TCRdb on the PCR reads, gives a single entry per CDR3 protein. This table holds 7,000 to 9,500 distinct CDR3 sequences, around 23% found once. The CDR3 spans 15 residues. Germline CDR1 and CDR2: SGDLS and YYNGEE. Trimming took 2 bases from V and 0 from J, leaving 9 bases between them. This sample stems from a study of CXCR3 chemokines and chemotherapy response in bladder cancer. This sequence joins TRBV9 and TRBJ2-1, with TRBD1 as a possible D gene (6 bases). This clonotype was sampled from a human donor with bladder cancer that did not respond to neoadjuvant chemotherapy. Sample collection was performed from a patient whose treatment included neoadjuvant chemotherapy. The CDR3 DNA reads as TGTGCCAGCAGCGTCACAGGGAGCTCCTACAATGAGCAGTTCTTC. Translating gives CASSVTGSSYNEQFF.